The following is a T cell receptor (beta chain) sequence with its context. As yet, its antigen is unknown. The source of the sample is a study of OX40 agonist ivuxolimab in advanced cancers. Looking at the study overall: Ivuxolimab, which is an agonistic anti-OX40 (CD134) antibody, was administered to the patients.

The data were produced by immunoSEQ multiplex PCR, yet TCRdb's version contains in-frame clones alone and is incomplete. This table holds 50,000 to 80,000 clones, 75% to 95% found once. Whole-study results and caveats: Clonal expansion by week 6 occurred in CD4+ and CD8+ blood T cells (at 0.1 to 3.0 mg/kg). No antigen was identified for the clonally expanded peripheral T cells. Certain nonresponders additionally had low normalized T-cell clonal expansion.

CDR3 length equals 13 residues. Germline CDR1 reads SNHLY; CDR2 reads FYNNEI. V shed 2 bases and J shed 3 bases, with 7 bases lying between them. The chain is built from TRBV2 and TRBJ1-2; no reliable D call. This TCR derives from an adult with an advanced solid tumor such as melanoma, head and neck, liver or kidney cancer. The specimen was CD4+ or CD8+ T cells sorted from blood, collected in a trial of the OX40 agonist ivuxolimab. The CDR3 DNA is TGTGCCAGCAGTGAACTCTCGCACTATGGCTACACCTTC. Encoded protein: CASSELSHYGYTF.